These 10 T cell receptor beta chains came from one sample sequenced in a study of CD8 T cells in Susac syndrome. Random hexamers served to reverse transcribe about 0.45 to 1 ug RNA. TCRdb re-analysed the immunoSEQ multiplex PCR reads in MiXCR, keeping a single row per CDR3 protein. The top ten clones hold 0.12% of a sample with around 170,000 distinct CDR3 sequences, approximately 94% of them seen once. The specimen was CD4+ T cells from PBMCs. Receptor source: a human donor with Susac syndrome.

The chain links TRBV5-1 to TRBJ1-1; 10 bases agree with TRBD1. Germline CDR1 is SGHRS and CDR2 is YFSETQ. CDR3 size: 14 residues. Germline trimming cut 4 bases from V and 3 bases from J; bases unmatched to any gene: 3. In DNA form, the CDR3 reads TGCGCCAGCAGCCAGGACAGGGGGGACACTGAAGCTTTCTTT. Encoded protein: CASSQDRGDTEAFF.

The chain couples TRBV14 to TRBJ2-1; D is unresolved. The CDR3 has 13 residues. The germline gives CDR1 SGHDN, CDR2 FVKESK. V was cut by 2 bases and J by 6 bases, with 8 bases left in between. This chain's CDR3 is CASSQNNGNEQFF. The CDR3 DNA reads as TGTGCCAGCAGCCAAAACAACGGCAATGAGCAGTTCTTC.

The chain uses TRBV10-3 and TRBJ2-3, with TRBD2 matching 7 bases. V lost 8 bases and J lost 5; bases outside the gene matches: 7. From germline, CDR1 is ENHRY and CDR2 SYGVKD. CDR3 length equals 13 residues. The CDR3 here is CAIQLSSGDTQYF. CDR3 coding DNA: TGTGCCATCCAACTTTCTAGCGGAGATACGCAGTATTTT.

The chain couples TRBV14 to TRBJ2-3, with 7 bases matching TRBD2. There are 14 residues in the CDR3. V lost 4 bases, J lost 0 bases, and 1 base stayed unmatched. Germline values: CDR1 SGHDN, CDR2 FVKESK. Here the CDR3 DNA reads TGTGCCAGCAGCCGCGGGGGAAGCACAGATACGCAGTATTTT. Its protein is CASSRGGSTDTQYF. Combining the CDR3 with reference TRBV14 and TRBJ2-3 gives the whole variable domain EAGVTQFPSHSVIEKGQTVTLRCDPISGHDNLYWYRRVMGKEIKFLLHFVKESKQDESGMPNNRFLAERTGGTYSTLKVQPAELEDSGVYFCASSRGGSTDTQYFGPGTRLTVL.

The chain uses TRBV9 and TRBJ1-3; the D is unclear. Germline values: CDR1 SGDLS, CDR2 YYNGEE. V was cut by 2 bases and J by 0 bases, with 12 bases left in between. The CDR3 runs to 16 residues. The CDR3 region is CASSVRGSGSGNTIYF. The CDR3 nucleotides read TGTGCCAGCAGCGTCCGAGGCTCCGGCTCTGGAAACACCATATATTTT.

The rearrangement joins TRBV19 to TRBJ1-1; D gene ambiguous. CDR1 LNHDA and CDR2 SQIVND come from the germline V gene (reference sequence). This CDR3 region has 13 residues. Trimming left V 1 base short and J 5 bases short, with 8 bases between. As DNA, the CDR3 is TGTGCCAGTAGTATAGGGAGGGAGACTGAAGCTTTCTTT. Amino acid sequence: CASSIGRETEAFF.

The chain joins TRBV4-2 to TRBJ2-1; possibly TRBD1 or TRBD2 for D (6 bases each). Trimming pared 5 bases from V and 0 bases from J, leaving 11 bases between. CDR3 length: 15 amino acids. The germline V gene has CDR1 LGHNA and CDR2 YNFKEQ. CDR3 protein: CASSRGVGSYNEQFF. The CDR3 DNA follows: TGTGCCAGCAGCAGGGGGGTAGGCTCCTACAATGAGCAGTTCTTC.

DNA for the CDR3: TGTGCCAGCAGCTGGGCATCACAGGGGGCCAATGGCTACACCTTC. Translation gives CASSWASQGANGYTF. The V and J genes are TRBV7-9 and TRBJ1-2, with TRBD1 identical over 9 bases. Germline lookup yields CDR1 SEHNR and CDR2 FQNEAQ (reference sequence). Trimming removed 4 bases from V and 6 bases from J; junction bases left unmatched: 9. This CDR3 has 15 residues.

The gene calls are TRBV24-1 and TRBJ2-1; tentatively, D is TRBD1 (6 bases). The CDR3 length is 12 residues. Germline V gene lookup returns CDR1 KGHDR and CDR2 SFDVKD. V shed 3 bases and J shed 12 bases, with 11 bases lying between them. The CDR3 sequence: CATSDRGLGQFF. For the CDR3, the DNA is TGTGCCACCAGTGATAGGGGGTTGGGGCAGTTCTTC.

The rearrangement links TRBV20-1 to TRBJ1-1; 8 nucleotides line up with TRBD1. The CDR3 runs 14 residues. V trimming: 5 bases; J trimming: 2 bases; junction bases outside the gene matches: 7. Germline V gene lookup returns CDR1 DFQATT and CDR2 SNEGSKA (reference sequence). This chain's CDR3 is CSAPAGGLNTEAFF. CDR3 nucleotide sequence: TGCAGTGCTCCGGCAGGGGGCTTAAACACTGAAGCTTTCTTT.